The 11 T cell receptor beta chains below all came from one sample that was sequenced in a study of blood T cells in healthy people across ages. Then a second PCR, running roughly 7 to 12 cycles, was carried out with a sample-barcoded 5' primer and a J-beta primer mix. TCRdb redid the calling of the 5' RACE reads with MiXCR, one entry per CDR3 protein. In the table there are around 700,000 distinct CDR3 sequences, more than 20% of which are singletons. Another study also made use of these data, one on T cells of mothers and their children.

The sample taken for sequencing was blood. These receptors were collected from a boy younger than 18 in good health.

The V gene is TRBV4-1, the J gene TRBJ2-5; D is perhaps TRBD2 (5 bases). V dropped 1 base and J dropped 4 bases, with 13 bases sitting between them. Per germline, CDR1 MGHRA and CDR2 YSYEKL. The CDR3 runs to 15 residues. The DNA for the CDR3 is TGCGCCAGCAGCCAAGTTCGGGCTAGCCGAGAGACCCAGTACTTC. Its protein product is CASSQVRASRETQYF.

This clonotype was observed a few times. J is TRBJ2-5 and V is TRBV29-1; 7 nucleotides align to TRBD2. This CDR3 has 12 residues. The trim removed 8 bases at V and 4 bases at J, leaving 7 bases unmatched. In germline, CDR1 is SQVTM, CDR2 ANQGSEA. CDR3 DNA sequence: TGCAGCTCTTCTGCGGGAGCAGAGACCCAGTACTTC. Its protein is CSSSAGAETQYF. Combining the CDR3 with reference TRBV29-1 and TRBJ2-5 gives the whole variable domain SAVISQKPSRDICQRGTSLTIQCQVDSQVTMMFWYRQQPGQSLTLIATANQGSEATYESGFVIDKFPISRPNLTFSTLTVSNMSPEDSSIYLCSSSAGAETQYFGPGTRLLVL.

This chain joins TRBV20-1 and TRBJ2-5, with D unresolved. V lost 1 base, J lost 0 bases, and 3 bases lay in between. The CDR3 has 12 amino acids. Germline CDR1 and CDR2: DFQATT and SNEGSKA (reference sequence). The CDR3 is CSARGDQETQYF. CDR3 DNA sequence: TGCAGTGCTAGAGGAGACCAAGAGACCCAGTACTTC.

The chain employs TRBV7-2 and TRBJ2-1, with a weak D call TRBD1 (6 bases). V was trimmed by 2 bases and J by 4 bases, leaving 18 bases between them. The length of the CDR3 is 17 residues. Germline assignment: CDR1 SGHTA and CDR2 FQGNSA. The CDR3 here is CASSLNLAGVSYNEQFF. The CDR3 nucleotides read TGTGCCAGCAGCTTAAACCTGGCAGGGGTATCGTACAATGAGCAGTTCTTC.

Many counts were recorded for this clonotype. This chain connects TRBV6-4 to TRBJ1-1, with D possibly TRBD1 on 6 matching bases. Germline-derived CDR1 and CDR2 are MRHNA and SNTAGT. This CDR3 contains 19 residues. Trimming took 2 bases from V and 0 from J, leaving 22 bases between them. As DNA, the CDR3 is TGTGCCAGCAGTGACCTCAGAGGGCCAGGGGCTCGAATGAACACTGAAGCTTTCTTT. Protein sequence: CASSDLRGPGARMNTEAFF.

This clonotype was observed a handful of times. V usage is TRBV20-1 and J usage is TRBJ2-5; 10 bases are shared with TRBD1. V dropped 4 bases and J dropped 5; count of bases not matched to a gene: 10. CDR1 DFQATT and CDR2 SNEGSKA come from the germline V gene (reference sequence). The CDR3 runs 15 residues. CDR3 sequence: CSAKGTGVRLETQYF. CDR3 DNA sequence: TGCAGTGCTAAGGGGACAGGGGTGAGGTTGGAGACCCAGTACTTC.

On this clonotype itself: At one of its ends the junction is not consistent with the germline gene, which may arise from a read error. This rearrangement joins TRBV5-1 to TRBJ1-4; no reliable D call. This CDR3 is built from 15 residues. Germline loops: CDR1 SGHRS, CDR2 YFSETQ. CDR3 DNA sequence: TGCGCCAGCAGCTCTACACAAGGCTTTAATGAAAAACTGTTTTTC. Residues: CASSSTQGFNEKLFF.

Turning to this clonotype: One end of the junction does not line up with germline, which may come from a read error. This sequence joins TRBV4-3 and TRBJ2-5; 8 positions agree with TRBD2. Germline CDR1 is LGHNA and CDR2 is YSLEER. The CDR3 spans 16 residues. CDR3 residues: CASSQVSGLARTLQYF. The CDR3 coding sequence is TGCGCCAGTAGCCAAGTTTCAGGACTAGCTCGAACCTTGCAGTACTTC.

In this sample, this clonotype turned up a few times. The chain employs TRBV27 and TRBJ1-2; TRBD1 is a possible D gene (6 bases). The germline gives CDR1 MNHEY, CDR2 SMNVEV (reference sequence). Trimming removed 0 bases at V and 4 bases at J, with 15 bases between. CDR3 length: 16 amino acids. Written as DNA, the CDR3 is TGTGCCAGCAGTTTATCGTTAGGGGGGCGCCTCTATGGCTACACCTTC. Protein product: CASSLSLGGRLYGYTF.

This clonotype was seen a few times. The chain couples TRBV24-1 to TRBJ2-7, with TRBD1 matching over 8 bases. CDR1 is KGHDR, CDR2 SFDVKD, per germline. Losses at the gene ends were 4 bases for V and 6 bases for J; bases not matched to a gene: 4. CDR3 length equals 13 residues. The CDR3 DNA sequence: TGTGCCACCAGTGACCCAGGGGGCGGCGAGCAGTACTTC. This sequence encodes CATSDPGGGEQYF.

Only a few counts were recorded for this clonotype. The CDR3 nucleotides read TGTGCCACCAGATCAGCCAGCGGCTACGAGCAGTACTTC. Residues: CATRSASGYEQYF. The V and J genes are TRBV24-1 and TRBJ2-7; D possibly corresponds to TRBD2 (5 bases). Trimming took off 7 bases at V and 3 bases at J, with 12 bases between the two ends. The CDR3 consists of 13 residues. Germline V CDR1 and CDR2: KGHDR, SFDVKD.